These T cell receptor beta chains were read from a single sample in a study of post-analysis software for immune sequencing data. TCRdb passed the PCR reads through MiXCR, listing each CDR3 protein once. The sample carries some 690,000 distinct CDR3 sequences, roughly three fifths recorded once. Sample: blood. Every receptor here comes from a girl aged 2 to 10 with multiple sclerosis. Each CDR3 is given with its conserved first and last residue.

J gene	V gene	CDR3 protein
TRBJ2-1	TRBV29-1	CSGTGLSYNEQFF
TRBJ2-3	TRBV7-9	CASSLVAGDTQYF
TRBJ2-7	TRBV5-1	CASSPKGTDTYEQYF
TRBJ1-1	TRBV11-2	CASSPAGGPEAFF
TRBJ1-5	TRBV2	CASSEEGRVGQPQHF
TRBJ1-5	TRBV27	CASRPGVSNQPQHF
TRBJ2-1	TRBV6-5	CASSQTSGDEQFF
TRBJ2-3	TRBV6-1	CASIPVDGGGEGTDTQYF
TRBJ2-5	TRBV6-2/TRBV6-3	CASSYSTPSETQYF
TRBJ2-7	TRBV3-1	CASSQDPTSYEQYF
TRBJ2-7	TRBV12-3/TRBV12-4	CATSTGSYEQYF
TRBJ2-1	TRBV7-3	CASSLDPADEQFF
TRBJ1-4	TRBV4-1	CASSKPGQGANNEKLFF
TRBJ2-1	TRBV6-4	CASSALIQGPGQGYNEQFF
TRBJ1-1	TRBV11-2	CASSLTGGNPEAFF
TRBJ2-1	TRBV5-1	CASSLGGFSYNELFF
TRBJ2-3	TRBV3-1	CASSQAHGSDTQYF
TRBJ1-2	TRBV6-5	CASSYSGLGRGYTF
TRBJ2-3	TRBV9	CASNRQGSSTDTQYF
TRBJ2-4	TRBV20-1	CSARDGGGKNIQYF
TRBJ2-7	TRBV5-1	CASSLAPRQLGTYEQYF
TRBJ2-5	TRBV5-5	CAGSNREMETQYF
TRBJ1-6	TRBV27	CASRGLSSYNSPLHF
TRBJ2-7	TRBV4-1	CASSQDWRRGGEQYF
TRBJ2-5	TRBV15	CATSRDGQGQETQYF
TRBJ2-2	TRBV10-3	CAISEGRNTGELFF
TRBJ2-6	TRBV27	CASSLVALAGANVLTF
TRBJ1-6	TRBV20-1	CSARAGSSYNSPLHF
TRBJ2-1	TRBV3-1	CASSQGTVRQGYEQFF
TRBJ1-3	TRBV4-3	CASSQGDGASGNTIYF
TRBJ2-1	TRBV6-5	CASSHGGGSYNEQFF
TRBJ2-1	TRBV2	CASRFGGPHNEQFF
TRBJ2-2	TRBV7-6	CASSSSASGRTPGTGELFF
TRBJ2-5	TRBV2	CASMSSGRETQYF
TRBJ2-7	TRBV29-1	CSAGKTGPTYEQYF
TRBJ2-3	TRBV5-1	CASSSGRDLDTQYF
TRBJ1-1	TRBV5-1	CASSFELAFTSGNTEAFF
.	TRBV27	CASSPPKGEASEQYF
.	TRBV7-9	CASSLYFRQETQYF
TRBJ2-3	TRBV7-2	CASKVLPPTDTQYF
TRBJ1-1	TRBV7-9	CASDPGNTEAFF
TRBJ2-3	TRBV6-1	CASSPATSGRYADTQYF
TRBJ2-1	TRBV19	CASSMYREENEQFF
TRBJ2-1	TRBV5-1	CASSRDRNEQFF
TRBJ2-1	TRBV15	CATSTVNNEQFF
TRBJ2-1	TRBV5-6	CASTEGSNNEQFF
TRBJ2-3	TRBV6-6	CASSYPPGQVTDTQYF
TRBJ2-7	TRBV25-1	CASRPSPGICEQYF
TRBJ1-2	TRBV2	CASSEAPGGSDGYTF
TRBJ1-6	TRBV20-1	CSARDRRLQLLSPLHF
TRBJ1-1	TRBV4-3	CASSHEPSGTGGFTEAFF